The rows below give T cell receptor beta chains drawn from one sample of a study of cytomegalovirus exposure and HLA in healthy donors. Sequenced by immunoSEQ multiplex PCR; TCRdb stores in-frame clones only, minus some. The profile shows roughly 120,000 clones, under 85% of them singletons. Material for sequencing was PBMCs. Source of these receptors: a man between 35 and 55 years old in good health and CMV-seronegative. CDR3s include the opening cysteine and the closing phenylalanine or tryptophan. A D gene is named only where the DNA matches it firmly. Part of the rows lack a size; the others show once, few, many or a class for expanded clones.

TGTGCCAGCTCACCAGAAAGGGGCAGCTACACCTTC | CASSPERGSYTF | TRBJ1-2 | . | . | TRBV18
TGTGCCTGGAGTTCGCGACAGACTTATTCTAACTATGGCTACACCTTC | CAWSSRQTYSNYGYTF | TRBJ1-2 | . | . | TRBV30
TGCGCCAGCAGCTTGGCCGACACTGAAGCTTTCTTT | CASSLADTEAFF | TRBJ1-1 | . | . | TRBV5-1
TGTGCCAGCAATGGCGGGGGGGCCCATGAGCAGTTCTTC | CASNGGGAHEQFF | TRBJ2-1 | TRBD2 | . | TRBV25-1
TGTGCCTGGAGTTATTTGGGCACGAACACCGGGGAGCTGTTTTTT | CAWSYLGTNTGELFF | TRBJ2-2 | . | few | TRBV30
TGTGCCAGCACCCCCCTGCAGGGGGCGTTGAATGAGCAGTTCTTC | CASTPLQGALNEQFF | TRBJ2-1 | TRBD1 | few | TRBV6-1
TGTGCCAGCAGCTTAGAAATTTCAGGGGTAGATGAAAAACTGTTTTTT | CASSLEISGVDEKLFF | TRBJ1-4 | . | . | TRBV7-9
TGTGCCAGCAGCCCCGGGGGTAGGGACAGAGACACTGAAGCTTTCTTT | CASSPGGRDRDTEAFF | TRBJ1-1 | TRBD1 | . | TRBV5-4
TGTGCCAGCAGCGTAGGAGGGACAGGGGGCGGATACGAGCAGTACTTC | CASSVGGTGGGYEQYF | TRBJ2-7 | TRBD1 | . | TRBV9
TGTGCCAGCAGCCCGGACAAAAGCACAGATACGCAGTATTTT | CASSPDKSTDTQYF | TRBJ2-3 | . | . | TRBV7-3
TGTGCCAGTAGTATGGGGGACAGGGGCTATGGCTACACCTTC | CASSMGDRGYGYTF | TRBJ1-2 | TRBD1 | once | TRBV19
TGTGCCAGCAGCTTAGCCCGGGACAGCCCCCACTATGGCTACACCTTC | CASSLARDSPHYGYTF | TRBJ1-2 | TRBD1 | . | TRBV7-9
TGTGCCAGCAGGCTGGTCGGTGATACGCAGTATTTT | CASRLVGDTQYF | TRBJ2-3 | . | . | TRBV11-2
TGTGCCAGCAGCTCCTACAGGGTAACCTACGAGCAGTACTTC | CASSSYRVTYEQYF | TRBJ2-7 | . | . | TRBV27
TGCGCCAGCAGCCAAGTATTGCGGGGGGGCCTCGGGGAGCTGTTTTTT | CASSQVLRGGLGELFF | TRBJ2-2 | TRBD2 | . | TRBV4-3
TGTGCCATCGGGACAGGGAGTTTGACAGATACGCAGTATTTT | CAIGTGSLTDTQYF | TRBJ2-3 | TRBD1 | few | TRBV10-3
TGCAGCGTTGCAGGGGGATCGTTATACGAGCAGTACTTC | CSVAGGSLYEQYF | TRBJ2-7 | TRBD1 | once | TRBV29-1
TGCGCCAGCAGCCAAGTCATGCAGGGACTTGGGCCCTGGGAGCAGTACTTC | CASSQVMQGLGPWEQYF | TRBJ2-7 | . | . | TRBV4-1
TGTGCCAGCAGCGCCCAGACAGGGTACACTGAAGCTTTCTTT | CASSAQTGYTEAFF | TRBJ1-1 | TRBD1 | . | TRBV9
TGTGCCAGCAGTTACAGCGGGGGGCGTGACAATGAGCAGTTCTTC | CASSYSGGRDNEQFF | TRBJ2-1 | TRBD2 | . | TRBV28
TGTGCCAGCAGCAAAGTCGCGGGCCCCCCCGGTGGAAACACCATATATTTT | CASSKVAGPPGGNTIYF | TRBJ1-3 | . | . | TRBV11-2
TGCGCCAGCAGCCGGAAGGGACTAGCGGGGGTGGAGACCCAGTACTTC | CASSRKGLAGVETQYF | TRBJ2-5 | TRBD2 | once | TRBV4-1
TGCGCCAGCAGCTTGGATTCTGGTCTCGGTAAAGCTTTCTTT | CASSLDSGLGKAFF | TRBJ1-1 | . | . | TRBV5-1
TGCAGCGCCGCCGACAACATGAACACTGAAGCTTTCTTT | CSAADNMNTEAFF | TRBJ1-1 | . | . | TRBV29-1
TGTGCCAGTAGTATACTTCCCCTTCAATTAGTCCGGGGTCAGCCCCAGCATTTT | CASSILPLQLVRGQPQHF | TRBJ1-5 | . | few | TRBV19
TGTGCCAGCCGAGAACTACATTCGGTGGGTCAGCCCCAGCATTTT | CASRELHSVGQPQHF | TRBJ1-5 | . | few | TRBV6-1
TGTGCCAGCAGCCGGGGGGGACCTTCGGACACTGAAGCTTTCTTT | CASSRGGPSDTEAFF | TRBJ1-1 | . | . | TRBV11-3
TGTGCCAGCAGTTACCGCGGACAGGGTGGCCACGAGCAGTACTTC | CASSYRGQGGHEQYF | TRBJ2-7 | TRBD1 | . | TRBV6-5
TGTGCCAGCAGGTCGACAGGGGCTCAGCCCCAGCATTTT | CASRSTGAQPQHF | TRBJ1-5 | TRBD1 | . | TRBV28
TGCGCCAGCAGCCAAGATCCTTCGGACAGGGAGTACGCTGAAGCTTTCTTT | CASSQDPSDREYAEAFF | TRBJ1-1 | TRBD1 | few | TRBV4-1
TGCGCCAGCAGCTTGGTACCCTCCACGATCGGGAATTCACCCCTCCACTTT | CASSLVPSTIGNSPLHF | TRBJ1-6 | . | . | TRBV5-1